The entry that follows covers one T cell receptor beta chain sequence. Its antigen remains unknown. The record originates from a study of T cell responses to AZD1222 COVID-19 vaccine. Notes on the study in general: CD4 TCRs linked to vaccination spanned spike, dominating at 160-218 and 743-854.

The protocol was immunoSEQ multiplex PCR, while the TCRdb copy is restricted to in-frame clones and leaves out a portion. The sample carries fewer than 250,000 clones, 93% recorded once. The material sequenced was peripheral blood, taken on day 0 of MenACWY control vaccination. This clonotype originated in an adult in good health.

The CDR3, as DNA: TGTGCCAGCAGTATGCAGGGGGGGTCCACCGGGGAGCTGTTTTTT. It yields the protein CASSMQGGSTGELFF. This sequence joins TRBV6-4 and TRBJ2-2; the D gene could be TRBD1 or TRBD2 (7 bases each). CDR1 and CDR2 from the germline V gene are MRHNA and SNTAGT. Deletions cut 5 bases from V and 4 bases from J, with 14 bases between. The CDR3 runs 15 residues.